The entry that follows covers one T cell receptor (beta chain) sequence. No antigen is known for it. CDR3 size: 15 residues. Germline CDR1 is MNHEY and CDR2 is SVGAGI. V was clipped by 6 bases and J by 3 bases, with 15 bases between them. This specimen comes from a study of T cell responses to AZD1222 COVID-19 vaccine. Study outcomes and limitations: Distributed over spike, vaccine-associated CD4 TCRs predominated at 160-218 and 743-854. Donors were largely white British and mainly female; clonal diversity was possibly underestimated.

Here immunoSEQ multiplex PCR was the method, and the copy in TCRdb shows in-frame clones only, minus some. Seen here are about 130,000 clones, around 93% observed once, and the top ten hold less than 3.5%. Sequencing used peripheral blood, obtained 28 days after the second AZD1222 dose. This sequence joins TRBV6-5 and TRBJ2-1, with D hard to call. The clonotype originates from an adult who received the AZD1222 COVID-19 vaccine. The CDR3 DNA reads TGTGCCAGCAGCCGAGGAACAGAAGTCTACAATGAGCAGTTCTTC. Its translation: CASSRGTEVYNEQFF.